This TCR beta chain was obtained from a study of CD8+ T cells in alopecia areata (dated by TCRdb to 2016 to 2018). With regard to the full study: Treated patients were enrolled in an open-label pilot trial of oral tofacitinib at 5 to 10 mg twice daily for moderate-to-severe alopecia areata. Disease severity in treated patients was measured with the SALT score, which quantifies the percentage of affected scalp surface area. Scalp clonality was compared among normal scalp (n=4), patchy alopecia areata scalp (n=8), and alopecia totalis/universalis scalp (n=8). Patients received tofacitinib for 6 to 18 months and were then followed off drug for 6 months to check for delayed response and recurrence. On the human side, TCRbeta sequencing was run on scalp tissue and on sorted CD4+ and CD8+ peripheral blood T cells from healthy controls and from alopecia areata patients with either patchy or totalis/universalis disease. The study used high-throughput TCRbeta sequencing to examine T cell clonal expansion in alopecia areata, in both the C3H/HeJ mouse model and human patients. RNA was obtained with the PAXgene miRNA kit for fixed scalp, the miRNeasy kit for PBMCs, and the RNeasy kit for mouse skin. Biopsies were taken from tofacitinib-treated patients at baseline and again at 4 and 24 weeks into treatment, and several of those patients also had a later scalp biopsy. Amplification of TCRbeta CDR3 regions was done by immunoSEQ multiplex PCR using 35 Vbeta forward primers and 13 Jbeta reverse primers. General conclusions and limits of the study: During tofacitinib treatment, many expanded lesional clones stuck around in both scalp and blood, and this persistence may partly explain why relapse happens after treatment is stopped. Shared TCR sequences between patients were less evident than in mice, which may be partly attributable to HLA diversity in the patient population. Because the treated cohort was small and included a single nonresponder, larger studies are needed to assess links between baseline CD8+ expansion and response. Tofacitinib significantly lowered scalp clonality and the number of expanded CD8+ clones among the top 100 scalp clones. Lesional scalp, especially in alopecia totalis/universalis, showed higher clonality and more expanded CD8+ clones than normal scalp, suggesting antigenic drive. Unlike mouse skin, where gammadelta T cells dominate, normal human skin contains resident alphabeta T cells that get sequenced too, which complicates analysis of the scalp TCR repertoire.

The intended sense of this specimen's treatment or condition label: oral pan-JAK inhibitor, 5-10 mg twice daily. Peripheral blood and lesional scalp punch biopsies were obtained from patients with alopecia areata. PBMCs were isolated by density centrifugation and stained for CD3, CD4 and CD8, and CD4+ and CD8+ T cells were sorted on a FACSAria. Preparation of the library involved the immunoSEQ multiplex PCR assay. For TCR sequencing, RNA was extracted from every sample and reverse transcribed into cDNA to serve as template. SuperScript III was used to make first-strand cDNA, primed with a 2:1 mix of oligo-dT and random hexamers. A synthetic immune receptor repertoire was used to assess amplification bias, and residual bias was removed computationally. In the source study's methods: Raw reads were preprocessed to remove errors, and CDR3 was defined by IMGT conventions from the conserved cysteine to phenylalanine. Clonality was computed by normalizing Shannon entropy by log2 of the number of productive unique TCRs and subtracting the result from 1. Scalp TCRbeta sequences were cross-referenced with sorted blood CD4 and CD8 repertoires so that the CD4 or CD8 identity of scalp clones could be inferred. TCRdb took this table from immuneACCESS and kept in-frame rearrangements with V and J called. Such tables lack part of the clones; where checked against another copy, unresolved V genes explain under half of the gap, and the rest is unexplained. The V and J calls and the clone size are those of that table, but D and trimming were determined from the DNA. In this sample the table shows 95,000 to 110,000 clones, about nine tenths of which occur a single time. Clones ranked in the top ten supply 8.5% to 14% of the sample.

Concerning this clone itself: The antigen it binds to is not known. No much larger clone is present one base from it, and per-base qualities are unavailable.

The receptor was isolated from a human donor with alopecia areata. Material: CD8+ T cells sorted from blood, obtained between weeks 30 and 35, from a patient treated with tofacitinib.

CDR3 loop: CASSLREGGTEAFF. The bases are TGTGCCAGCAGCTTAAGGGAAGGGGGAACTGAAGCTTTCTTT. The rearrangement combines TRBV7-9 with TRBJ1-1; the D segment could be TRBD1, given 6 matching bases. CDR1 is given as SEHNR and CDR2 as FQNEAQ, both from the germline V gene (reference sequence). The CDR3 sequence holds 14 residues, the cysteine and phenylalanine included. The read is trimmed to its CDR3 DNA, 42 bases read in frame from base 1. V lost 2 bases and J lost 5 bases; the stretch between them is 12 bases long.